This T cell receptor (beta chain) was found in a study of T cells in tuberculosis. A remark on this clone: As yet, its antigen is unknown.

TCRdb keeps only in-frame clones here, not all; method: immunoSEQ multiplex PCR. The sample has 25,000 or so clones; 90% are singletons. This CDR3 is 13 amino acids long. Germline V lookup: CDR1 MNHNS, CDR2 SASEGT. Trimming took 1 base from V and 10 from J; bases not matched to a gene: 6. Study-wide points: A GMM-specific repertoire classifier reached 85% to 90% accuracy, AUROC approximately 0.9. Shorter CDR3-alpha in active tuberculosis partly drove smaller distances.

The receptor was derived from a donor aged 10 to 29 with latent tuberculosis or without tuberculosis infection. The sample comprised PBMCs. The chain uses TRBV6-1 and TRBJ1-2; 7 nucleotides match TRBD1. The CDR3 here is CASSEGIGTDYTF. In nucleotides, the CDR3 is TGTGCCAGCAGTGAAGGCATAGGGACAGACTACACCTTC.